Shown below are 26 T cell receptor beta chains from a single sample sequenced in a study of T cell responses to AZD1222 COVID-19 vaccine. TCRdb's table, derived via immunoSEQ multiplex PCR, lists solely in-frame clones and lacks some. Here the sample spans about 160,000 clones, 75% to 90% being singletons. Material: peripheral blood, obtained on day 0 of AZD1222 vaccination. These receptors all come from an adult in good health.

This clone has ten or more counts. The chain combines TRBV27 with TRBJ1-4; possible D gene TRBD1, 5 bases. Germline lookup yields CDR1 MNHEY and CDR2 SMNVEV (reference sequence). This CDR3 spans 16 amino acids. Trimming shortened V by 2 bases and J by 8 bases, and 18 bases separated the two germline ends. CDR3 nucleotide sequence: TGTGCCAGCAGTTTAGTGGTCCCAGGGCGGTGGGAAAAACTGTTTTTT. It is translated as CASSLVVPGRWEKLFF.

The rearrangement links TRBV7-2 to TRBJ2-7, with 10 bases aligning to TRBD1. CDR1 is SGHTA and CDR2 is FQGNSA in the germline V gene. The CDR3 contains 16 residues. The V segment lost 5 bases and the J segment 4 bases; nucleotides outside the gene matches: 11. The CDR3 is CASSPEGGTGEYEQYF. The CDR3, as DNA: TGTGCCAGCAGCCCGGAGGGGGGGACAGGGGAGTACGAGCAGTACTTC.

The chain recombines TRBV9 with TRBJ1-1; D remains unclear. Germline loops: CDR1 SGDLS, CDR2 YYNGEE. Trimming took off 6 bases at V and 2 bases at J, with 11 bases between the two ends. CDR3 length: 13 residues. The CDR3 DNA reads as TGTGCCAGCACAGCGGAGCTTAACACTGAAGCTTTCTTT. Its protein product is CASTAELNTEAFF.

The CDR3 coding sequence is TGTGCCAGCAGTTTGTCCGGCCCCTGGGATGAAAAACTGTTTTTT. It is translated as CASSLSGPWDEKLFF. This chain joins TRBV28 and TRBJ1-4, with no clear D. Trimming pared 3 bases from V and 6 bases from J, leaving 14 bases between. CDR1 MDHEN and CDR2 SYDVKM come from the germline V gene. The CDR3 contains 15 residues.

Notes on this clone: Compared with germline, one end of the junction differs, possibly owing to a read error. This chain connects TRBV14 to TRBJ1-3, with D maybe TRBD1 (5 bases). This CDR3 is built from 13 residues. Looked up from germline, CDR1 is SGHDN and CDR2 is FVKESK. Here the CDR3 reads CASSPVQGNTIYF. DNA of the CDR3: TGTGCCAGCAGCCCGGTCCAGGGAAATACCATATATTTT.

V usage is TRBV4-3 and J usage is TRBJ2-1; no definite D call. The V gene's germline CDR1 is LGHNA and CDR2 YSLEER. There are 12 residues in the CDR3. The V gene lost 4 bases and the J gene lost 8 bases, with 9 bases spanning the gap. CDR3 nucleotide sequence: TGCGCCAGCAGCCTCGATCACTATGAGCAGTTCTTC. This sequence encodes CASSLDHYEQFF.

This clone was counted a single time. The V call is TRBV5-6, the J call TRBJ2-3; 7 positions match TRBD1. Germline values: CDR1 SGHDT, CDR2 YYEEEE. V dropped 3 bases and J dropped 4; count of bases not matched to a gene: 8. CDR3 length: 15 residues. The CDR3 here is CASSYDRAVSDTQYF. CDR3 in DNA: TGTGCCAGCAGCTATGACAGGGCGGTTTCAGATACGCAGTATTTT.

This rearrangement joins TRBV5-6 to TRBJ1-5, with D unresolved. Trimming took 5 bases from V and 2 from J, leaving 5 bases between them. Germline V gene sequence: CDR1 SGHDT, CDR2 YYEEEE. The CDR3 runs 12 residues. This chain's CDR3 is CASSLGNQPQHF. The CDR3 bases are TGTGCCAGCAGTTTAGGCAATCAGCCCCAGCATTTT.

V and J are TRBV11-2 and TRBJ2-3, with 13 bases aligning to TRBD2. V lost 5 bases and J lost 2; bases outside the gene matches: 10. The CDR3 runs to 18 residues. The germline V gene encodes CDR1 SGHAT and CDR2 FQNNGV. The chain's CDR3 is CASSQQTGLAGFTDTQYF. The CDR3 DNA sequence: TGTGCCAGCAGCCAACAGACGGGACTAGCGGGGTTCACAGATACGCAGTATTTT. Variable domain in full (rest from reference TRBV11-2 and TRBJ2-3): EAGVAQSPRYKIIEKRQSVAFWCNPISGHATLYWYQQILGQGPKLLIQFQNNGVVDDSQLPKDRFSAERLKGVDSTLKIQPAKLEDSAVYLCASSQQTGLAGFTDTQYFGPGTRLTVL.

CDR3 protein: CASSSGQGNQPQHF. The CDR3 DNA sequence: TGTGCCAGCAGTTCCGGACAGGGCAATCAGCCCCAGCATTTT. This rearrangement joins TRBV5-5 to TRBJ1-5; 7 positions agree with TRBD1. This CDR3 region has 14 residues. Germline CDR1 is SGHKS and CDR2 is YYEKEE (reference sequence). V was clipped by 5 bases and J by 2 bases; unmatched bases: 4. Full variable domain (rest looked up from reference TRBV5-5 and TRBJ1-5): DAGVTQSPTHLIKTRGQQVTLRCSPISGHKSVSWYQQVLGQGPQFIFQYYEKEERGRGNFPDRFSARQFPNYSSELNVNALLLGDSALYLCASSSGQGNQPQHFGDGTRLSIL.

This chain links TRBV9 with TRBJ2-3; TRBD2 matches at 7 bases. Trimming cost V 4 bases and J 0 bases; bases outside gene matches: 5. Germline V gene lookup returns CDR1 SGDLS and CDR2 YYNGEE. CDR3 length equals 15 residues. In DNA form, the CDR3 reads TGTGCCAGCAGCACGGGGGGTTCTAGCACAGATACGCAGTATTTT. This translates into CASSTGGSSTDTQYF. The full variable domain, rest sourced from reference TRBV9 and TRBJ2-3, is DSGVTQTPKHLITATGQRVTLRCSPRSGDLSVYWYQQSLDQGLQFLIQYYNGEERAKGNILERFSAQQFPDLHSELNLSSLELGDSALYFCASSTGGSSTDTQYFGPGTRLTVL.

The chain is built from TRBV6-5 and TRBJ2-2; D may be TRBD2 (6 bases). Germline values: CDR1 MNHEY, CDR2 SVGAGI. This CDR3 is built from 13 residues. CDR3 amino acids: CTVAGGPTGELFF. For the CDR3, the DNA is TGTACAGTGGCCGGGGGACCGACCGGGGAGCTGTTTTTT.

This sequence joins TRBV27 and TRBJ2-1; D is unresolved. Germline V gene data show CDR1 as MNHEY and CDR2 as SMNVEV (reference sequence). This CDR3 is 13 amino acids long. V lost 3 bases to trimming and J lost 6 bases, with 9 bases between them. DNA for the CDR3: TGTGCCAGCAGTTTGTTTGTCTCCAATGAGCAGTTCTTC. Translation: CASSLFVSNEQFF.

This clone appeared a single time. This chain's CDR3 is CSARENLEQYF. In DNA, the CDR3 is TGCAGTGCTAGAGAAAATTTGGAGCAGTACTTC. V and J are TRBV20-1 and TRBJ2-7; D is unresolved. Trimming left V 0 bases short and J 7 bases short, with 7 bases between. Germline V gene sequence: CDR1 DFQATT, CDR2 SNEGSKA (reference sequence). The CDR3 contains 11 residues.

The chain has TRBV5-8 and TRBJ2-7, with 9 bases matching TRBD2. The CDR3 spans 15 residues. Germline values: CDR1 SGHTS, CDR2 YDEGEE. Trimming cost V 1 base and J 3 bases; bases outside gene matches: 5. The DNA for the CDR3 is TGTGCCAGCAGCTTGTGGCTAGCGGGGCGCTACGAGCAGTACTTC. It encodes CASSLWLAGRYEQYF.

This clone has more than one count but fewer than ten. This specimen includes other DNA sequences encoding the same CDR3. V usage is TRBV5-1 and J usage is TRBJ1-5, with D hard to call. Germline CDR1 and CDR2: SGHRS and YFSETQ. The CDR3 is 15 amino acids. V was shortened by 0 bases and J by 0 bases, with 7 bases between the two germline ends. The CDR3 spells CASSLEGYSNQPQHF. The CDR3 nucleotides read TGCGCCAGCAGCTTGGAAGGGTATAGCAATCAGCCCCAGCATTTT.

V gene TRBV7-9 combines with J gene TRBJ2-7; D gene unclear. This CDR3 region has 13 residues. Germline values: CDR1 SEHNR, CDR2 FQNEAQ (reference sequence). Trimming took off 6 bases at V and 4 bases at J, with 13 bases between the two ends. The CDR3 sequence: CASRVTGPYEQYV. CDR3 coding DNA: TGTGCCAGCAGGGTAACGGGCCCGTACGAGCAGTACGTC.

The V call is TRBV5-1, the J call TRBJ1-1; no clear D gene. CDR3 size: 14 residues. CDR1 SGHRS and CDR2 YFSETQ come from the germline V gene. The V and J ends lost 5 bases and 0 bases respectively, with 11 bases between them. The CDR3: CASRGKHMNTEAFF. Written as DNA, the CDR3 is TGCGCCAGCAGGGGTAAGCACATGAACACTGAAGCTTTCTTT.

The V and J genes are TRBV7-2 and TRBJ2-5; 7 positions agree with TRBD2. Germline lookup yields CDR1 SGHTA and CDR2 FQGNSA. This CDR3 has 14 residues. Losses at the gene ends were 6 bases for V and 5 bases for J; bases not matched to a gene: 9. The CDR3 nucleotides read TGTGCCAGCAGACGTACTAGCGTCCTTGAGACCCAGTACTTC. Protein product: CASRRTSVLETQYF.

J is TRBJ1-5 and V is TRBV7-8; D remains ambiguous. The CDR3 length is 16 residues. Trimming pared 6 bases from V and 2 bases from J, leaving 17 bases between. The germline V gene encodes CDR1 SGHVS and CDR2 FQNEAQ. CDR3 region: CASSLKRVIGNQPQHF. DNA of the CDR3: TGTGCCAGCAGTCTAAAGCGAGTTATCGGCAATCAGCCCCAGCATTTT. The whole variable domain, remainder taken from reference TRBV7-8 and TRBJ1-5, is GAGVSQSPRYKVAKRGQDVALRCDPISGHVSLFWYQQALGQGPEFLTYFQNEAQLDKSGLPSDRFFAERPEGSVSTLKIQRTQQEDSAVYLCASSLKRVIGNQPQHFGDGTRLSIL.

V and J are TRBV30 and TRBJ2-7, with 7 bases that match TRBD1. Trimming took 2 bases from V and 2 from J; bases not matched to a gene: 6. Per the germline V gene, CDR1 is GTSNPN and CDR2 is SVGIG (reference sequence). The CDR3 covers 14 residues. The CDR3 sequence: CAWSTGTATYEQYF. CDR3 in DNA: TGTGCCTGGAGTACGGGGACAGCTACCTACGAGCAGTACTTC. The full variable domain, its missing parts supplied by reference TRBV30 and TRBJ2-7, is SQTIHQWPATLVQPVGSPLSLECTVEGTSNPNLYWYRQAAGRGLQLLFYSVGIGQISSEVPQNLSASRPQDRQFILSSKKLLLSDSGFYLCAWSTGTATYEQYFGPGTRLTVT.

The chain joins TRBV29-1 to TRBJ2-1, with 8 bases lining up with TRBD2. Germline V gives CDR1 SQVTM, CDR2 ANQGSEA. CDR3 length: 16 residues. V shed 5 bases and J 0 bases; nucleotides not matched to a gene: 9. For the CDR3, the DNA is TGCAGCGTTCCTAAAGGAACTAGCGGCTCCTACAATGAGCAGTTCTTC. Amino acid sequence: CSVPKGTSGSYNEQFF.

The chain joins TRBV3-1 (or the pseudogene TRBV3-2) to TRBJ2-7, with D unresolved. Trimming cost V 2 bases and J 7 bases, with 6 bases left between them. The CDR3 length is 11 residues. The germline gives CDR1 LGHDT, CDR2 YNNKEL (reference sequence). CDR3: CASSQQDEQYF. In nucleotides, the CDR3 is TGTGCCAGCAGCCAACAAGATGAGCAGTACTTC.

The rearrangement uses TRBV6-2 or TRBV6-3 and TRBJ2-7; the D is unclear. CDR3 size: 11 residues. Trimming removed 4 bases at V and 6 bases at J, with 7 bases between. CDR1 is MNHEY, CDR2 SVGEGT, per germline. CDR3 coding DNA: TGTGCCAGCAGTTTTCCCCCCGAGCAGTACTTC. Encoded protein: CASSFPPEQYF.

The chain links TRBV5-1 to TRBJ1-6; TRBD1 matches at 9 bases. V gave up 4 bases and J gave up 10 bases; unmatched junction bases: 6. The CDR3 contains 14 residues. The germline gives CDR1 SGHRS, CDR2 YFSETQ. The CDR3 here is CASSGGQGGSPLHF. CDR3 DNA sequence: TGCGCCAGCAGCGGGGGACAGGGTGGGTCACCCCTCCACTTT.

V gene TRBV2 combines with J gene TRBJ1-1, with D perhaps matching TRBD1 (5 bases). V was pared by 6 bases and J by 1 base, with 18 bases between. Per germline, CDR1 SNHLY and CDR2 FYNNEI. The CDR3 has 16 amino acids. The chain's CDR3 is CASRWILGAGNTEAFF. In nucleotides, the CDR3 is TGTGCCAGCAGATGGATTTTAGGGGCCGGGAACACTGAAGCTTTCTTT.